The 24 T cell receptor beta chains below were found in one sample sequenced in a study of CD8 T cells in Susac syndrome. Reverse transcription of roughly 0.5 to 1 ug RNA was carried out with random hexamers. MiXCR was run by TCRdb on the immunoSEQ multiplex PCR reads, yielding one entry per CDR3 protein. This repertoire shows tens of thousands of distinct CDR3 sequences, 85% to 95% found once; its top ten account for roughly 0.2%. The sequenced sample consisted of CD8+ T cells from PBMCs. Receptor source: a human donor in good health.

The chain uses TRBV9 and TRBJ2-5; D possibly matches TRBD1 or TRBD2 (7 bases each). The V end was cut by 3 bases, the J end by 5 bases, with 17 bases between. In germline, CDR1 is SGDLS, CDR2 YYNGEE. The length of the CDR3 is 15 residues. The CDR3 bases are TGTGCCAGCAGCGATCCGGCAGGGGGGGATGAGACCCAGTACTTC. Residues: CASSDPAGGDETQYF.

The V and J genes are TRBV25-1 and TRBJ2-1; 10 bases fit TRBD1. Germline V gives CDR1 MGHDK, CDR2 SYGVNS. Germline trimming cut 7 bases from V and 5 bases from J; bases unmatched to any gene: 8. The CDR3 has 15 residues. The CDR3 is CASTPPGQGNNEQFF. The CDR3 nucleotides read TGTGCCAGCACTCCTCCGGGACAGGGGAACAATGAGCAGTTCTTC.

This clonotype occurred a few times. This chain joins TRBV7-9 and TRBJ2-7; D may be TRBD1 (6 bases). This CDR3 is 15 amino acids long. Germline lookup yields CDR1 SEHNR and CDR2 FQNEAQ (reference sequence). The V end lost 4 bases, the J end lost 9 bases, and 22 bases lay between the germline ends. As DNA, the CDR3 is TGTGCCAGCAGCTCCCCGACAGGAACCCTGCATGGGCAGTACTTC. This sequence encodes CASSSPTGTLHGQYF.

The rearrangement joins TRBV27 to TRBJ1-2; D is undetermined. This CDR3 has 14 residues. Germline V gene data show CDR1 as MNHEY and CDR2 as SMNVEV (reference sequence). The V gene lost 0 bases and the J gene lost 14 bases, with 19 bases spanning the gap. CDR3 loop: CASSLSSRSPFRTF. The DNA of the CDR3 is TGTGCCAGCAGTTTATCGTCCAGGTCTCCCTTCCGGACCTTC.

This clonotype was seen a single time. CDR3 nucleotide sequence: TGTGCCAGCAGCAGCTGGACATCCCCTAGCAATCAGCCCCAGCATTTT. Encoded protein: CASSSWTSPSNQPQHF. This rearrangement joins TRBV5-6 to TRBJ1-5; weak D call: TRBD1 (5 bases). Trimming took off 4 bases at V and 0 bases at J, with 14 bases between the two ends. The V gene's germline CDR1 is SGHDT and CDR2 YYEEEE. CDR3 length: 16 amino acids.

The rearrangement uses TRBV29-1 and TRBJ1-2, with D maybe TRBD1 (6 bases). V was trimmed by 7 bases and J by 3 bases, leaving 15 bases between them. CDR3 length: 13 amino acids. Germline assignment: CDR1 SQVTM and CDR2 ANQGSEA. The CDR3 loop is CSAHVGGDYGYTF. The CDR3 nucleotides are TGCAGCGCTCATGTCGGGGGCGACTATGGCTACACCTTC.

The chain recombines TRBV28 with TRBJ2-1; 7 nucleotides agree with TRBD2. The CDR3 loop spans 20 amino acids. After removal of 2 bases from V and 4 bases from J, the junction contained 20 bases not matched to a gene. The germline V gene encodes CDR1 MDHEN and CDR2 SYDVKM. In DNA, the CDR3 is TGTGCCAGCAGTTTACCCCAAAAGCTTCGTGCGGGGGAAATGTACAATGAGCAGTTCTTC. Amino acid sequence: CASSLPQKLRAGEMYNEQFF.

This clonotype was detected only once. The chain links TRBV6-2 or TRBV6-3 to TRBJ2-2; no firm D call. CDR3 size: 19 residues. Germline V lookup: CDR1 MNHEY, CDR2 SVGEGT. V was trimmed by 2 bases and J by 1 base, leaving 20 bases between them. The DNA of the CDR3 is TGTGCCAGCAGTTACACCATCGACCCCTACACGGAGAACACCGGGGAGCTGTTTTTT. Protein product: CASSYTIDPYTENTGELFF.

The genes are TRBV7-6 and TRBJ1-1, with D tentatively TRBD1 (6 bases). The CDR3 has 17 amino acids. Trimming stripped 5 bases from V and 0 bases from J, with 19 bases between. Germline-derived CDR1 and CDR2 are SGHVS and FNYEAQ. The CDR3: CASSPRTAIYMNTEAFF. DNA of the CDR3: TGTGCCAGCAGCCCCCGGACAGCCATATACATGAACACTGAAGCTTTCTTT. Full variable domain (remainder filled in from reference TRBV7-6 and TRBJ1-1): GAGVSQSPRYKVTKRGQDVALRCDPISGHVSLYWYRQALGQGPEFLTYFNYEAQQDKSGLPNDRFSAERPEGSISTLTIQRTEQRDSAMYRCASSPRTAIYMNTEAFFGQGTRLTVV.

The V and J genes are TRBV6-1 and TRBJ2-1; possible D gene TRBD2, 6 bases. The germline gives CDR1 MNHNS, CDR2 SASEGT. The CDR3 has 14 residues. Trimming stripped 3 bases from V and 7 bases from J, with 13 bases between. CDR3 sequence: CASSDVRGINEQFF. The CDR3 DNA sequence: TGTGCCAGCAGTGACGTGCGCGGGATTAATGAGCAGTTCTTC.

V usage is TRBV19 and J usage is TRBJ1-2; D uncertain. With 2 bases removed from V and 11 bases from J, the gap between germline ends came to 15 bases. The CDR3 runs to 13 residues. Looked up from germline, CDR1 is LNHDA and CDR2 is SQIVND (reference sequence). The CDR3 bases are TGTGCCAGTAGTATAATCCTTGGGCAGCAGTACACCTTC. It codes for CASSIILGQQYTF.

The chain has TRBV7-6 and TRBJ2-2; 9 bases fit TRBD2. The CDR3 length is 16 residues. Looked up from germline, CDR1 is SGHVS and CDR2 is FNYEAQ. Unmatched junction bases numbered 4, after V lost 3 bases and J lost 2 bases. CDR3 in DNA: TGTGCCAGCAGCTTTATAGCGGGAGATAACACCGGGGAGCTGTTTTTT. Its translation is CASSFIAGDNTGELFF.

The CDR3 region has the DNA TGCGCCAGCAGCTCGCCTCAAGGGGAAATGAACACTGAAGCTTTCTTT. Its protein is CASSSPQGEMNTEAFF. The rearrangement joins TRBV5-1 to TRBJ1-1, with a tentative D call TRBD1 (5 bases). The V end lost 3 bases, the J end lost 0 bases, and 15 bases lay between the germline ends. The CDR3 has 16 amino acids. CDR1 and CDR2 (germline): SGHRS, YFSETQ.

The chain combines TRBV6-1 with TRBJ2-7; 7 bases match TRBD2. CDR1 and CDR2 (germline): MNHNS, SASEGT. CDR3 length: 15 residues. J was trimmed by 0 bases and V by 2 bases; bases with no gene match: 4. In DNA, the CDR3 is TGTGCCAGCAGTGAATTGGGAGGGTACTCCTACGAGCAGTACTTC. Protein: CASSELGGYSYEQYF.

This clonotype was seen once. The chain employs TRBV7-3 and TRBJ2-5; no reliable D call. Germline V gene sequence: CDR1 SGHTA, CDR2 FQGTGA. The V end lost 1 base, the J end lost 5 bases, and 8 bases lay between the germline ends. CDR3 length: 13 amino acids. The CDR3 loop is CASSLSSRETQYF. The DNA for the CDR3 is TGTGCCAGCAGCTTAAGTTCCAGGGAGACCCAGTACTTC.

The V call is TRBV11-2, the J call TRBJ2-3; D not resolved. CDR3 length equals 13 residues. Per germline, CDR1 SGHAT and CDR2 FQNNGV. The V gene lost 2 bases and the J gene lost 0 bases, with 3 bases spanning the gap. This chain's CDR3 is CASSLKSTDTQYF. CDR3 DNA sequence: TGTGCCAGCAGCTTAAAAAGCACAGATACGCAGTATTTT.

The chain's CDR3 is CASSPEQGPFYEQYF. For the CDR3, the DNA is TGTGCCAGCAGCCCCGAGCAGGGACCTTTTTACGAGCAGTACTTC. J is TRBJ2-7 and V is TRBV7-6; D assignment may be TRBD1 or TRBD2 (5 bases each). There are 15 residues in the CDR3. CDR1 and CDR2 from the germline V gene are SGHVS and FNYEAQ. The ends were cut back, 5 bases at V and 4 bases at J, with 18 bases in the middle.

The chain couples TRBV7-9 to TRBJ1-1, with a tentative D call TRBD1 (5 bases). The CDR3 contains 16 residues. Germline-derived CDR1 and CDR2 are SEHNR and FQNEAQ (reference sequence). Trimming removed 7 bases at V and 0 bases at J, with 18 bases between. The CDR3, as DNA: TGTGCCAGCATCGGGGGGGGAGGACACCTGAACACTGAAGCTTTCTTT. It codes for CASIGGGGHLNTEAFF.

The V call is TRBV12-3 or TRBV12-4, the J call TRBJ2-1; D uncertain. Between the trimmed V and J ends, which lost 7 bases and 0 bases, there was a span of 7 bases. The CDR3 has 13 amino acids. CDR3 coding DNA: TGTGCCAGCAATATTCTCTCCTACAATGAGCAGTTCTTC. It specifies CASNILSYNEQFF.

The chain carries TRBV6-5 and TRBJ2-1; the D gene could be TRBD1 or TRBD2 (5 bases each). V gave up 2 bases and J gave up 6 bases, with 8 bases separating them. The CDR3 loop spans 13 amino acids. Germline V lookup: CDR1 MNHEY, CDR2 SVGAGI. The CDR3 protein is CASSYGGANEQFF. The CDR3 coding sequence is TGTGCCAGCAGTTACGGGGGAGCCAATGAGCAGTTCTTC.

In nucleotides, the CDR3 is TGTGCCAGCAGCCATAATACCAAAAACATTCAGTACTTC. This sequence encodes CASSHNTKNIQYF. The V and J genes are TRBV7-9 and TRBJ2-4; the D is unclear. The CDR3 contains 13 residues. In germline, CDR1 is SEHNR, CDR2 FQNEAQ (reference sequence). V was clipped by 5 bases and J by 2 bases, with 7 bases between them.

The chain links TRBV12-3 or TRBV12-4 to TRBJ2-5, with D possibly TRBD1 on 6 matching bases. There are 12 residues in the CDR3. V was trimmed by 4 bases and J by 13 bases, leaving 16 bases between them. The CDR3: CASSSPGQGRYF. Here the CDR3 DNA reads TGTGCCAGCAGTTCCCCCGGGCAGGGGCGGTACTTC.

The chain is built from TRBV28 and TRBJ2-1, with a possible D match to TRBD2 (5 bases). Deletions cut 8 bases from V and 8 bases from J, with 25 bases between. There are 16 residues in the CDR3. Looked up from germline, CDR1 is MDHEN and CDR2 is SYDVKM. The CDR3 nucleotides read TGTGCCAGCTTCTCTGGAGGAGAGGCCGGGGTCCATGAGCAGTTCTTC. Translating gives CASFSGGEAGVHEQFF.

This rearrangement joins TRBV20-1 to TRBJ2-7, with 7 positions matching TRBD1. Unmatched junction bases numbered 9, after V lost 4 bases and J lost 0 bases. CDR3 length: 15 amino acids. Germline assignment: CDR1 DFQATT and CDR2 SNEGSKA (reference sequence). The chain's CDR3 is CSANSGDSSSYEQYF. The DNA of the CDR3 is TGCAGTGCTAATAGTGGGGACAGCAGCTCCTACGAGCAGTACTTC.